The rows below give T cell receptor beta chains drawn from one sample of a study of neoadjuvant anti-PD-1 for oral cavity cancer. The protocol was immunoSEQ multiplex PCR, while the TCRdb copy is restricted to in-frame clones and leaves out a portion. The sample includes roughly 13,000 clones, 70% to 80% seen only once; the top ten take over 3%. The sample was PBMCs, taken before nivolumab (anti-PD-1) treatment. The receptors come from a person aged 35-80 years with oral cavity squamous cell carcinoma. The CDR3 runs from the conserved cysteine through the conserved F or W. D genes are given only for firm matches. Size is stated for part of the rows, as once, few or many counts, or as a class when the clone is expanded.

CASSSRDYRTNNEQFF | TGTGCCAGCAGCTCGAGGGACTACCGGACCAACAATGAGCAGTTCTTC | TRBV11-2 | . | TRBJ2-1 | TRBD2
CASSSQGAATYEQYF | TGCGCCAGCAGCTCACAGGGGGCCGCGACCTACGAGCAGTACTTC | TRBV5-1 | . | TRBJ2-7 | TRBD1
CASSELGQRREKLFF | TGTGCCAGCAGTGAACTTGGCCAAAGGCGTGAAAAACTGTTTTTT | TRBV6-1 | . | TRBJ1-4 | .
CASSRPGQGTEQYF | TGCGCCAGCAGCCGTCCGGGACAGGGGACCGAGCAGTACTTC | TRBV4-1 | . | TRBJ2-7 | TRBD1
CAWEFQGASYEQYF | TGTGCCTGGGAGTTCCAGGGCGCCTCCTACGAGCAGTACTTC | TRBV30 | . | TRBJ2-7 | .
CASSEYLGEGVDTEAFF | TGTGCCAGCAGTGAATATTTGGGGGAGGGAGTAGATACTGAAGCTTTCTTT | TRBV25-1 | . | TRBJ1-1 | .
CASSSYRGKPHSYTF | TGTGCCAGCAGTTCCTACAGGGGTAAACCTCACTCCTACACCTTC | TRBV27 | . | TRBJ1-2 | TRBD1
CASRSRASQPQHF | TGTGCCAGCAGATCAAGGGCTAGTCAGCCCCAGCATTTT | TRBV28 | . | TRBJ1-5 | .
CASSQHGNEQFF | TGTGCCAGCAGCCAACACGGCAATGAGCAGTTCTTC | TRBV14 | once | TRBJ2-1 | .
CARSLNRADRAFF | TGTGCCAGAAGCCTCAACCGCGCGGACAGGGCCTTTTTT | TRBV5-3 | few | TRBJ1-4 | TRBD1
CASSGTSSAVGNEQFF | TGCGCCAGCAGCGGGACCTCTAGCGCCGTCGGGAATGAGCAGTTCTTC | TRBV10-2 | . | TRBJ2-1 | .